These T cell receptor beta chains were read from a single sample in a study of blood T cell repertoires in COVID-19. The data were produced by immunoSEQ multiplex PCR, yet TCRdb's version contains in-frame clones alone and is incomplete. The sample contains tens of thousands of clones, more than 75% of which appear only once. Sample: peripheral blood. These receptors all come from a human donor in a cohort sampled during active COVID-19. The conserved cysteine and the conserved F or W are not part of the CDR3 here. A clone size is listed for some rows: how often the clone was seen (once, few, many), or a class if it is expanded.

j_call	v_call	clone_size	cdr3_aa
TRBJ2-7	TRBV5-4	-	ASSPGLVLNEQY
TRBJ2-1	TRBV30	-	AWSRQQDSEQF
TRBJ2-1	TRBV1	many	TSAYNEQF
TRBJ2-5	TRBV2	few	TTRGGRQETQY
TRBJ1-6	TRBV6-5	-	ASRAQGYYSPLH
TRBJ1-3	TRBV6-6	-	ASTDSGNTIY
TRBJ2-7	TRBV29-1	-	SVEDMRLGSYEQY
TRBJ2-7	TRBV28	few	ASSLGTGVPYEQY
TRBJ2-1	TRBV24-1	-	ATSDFASGSYNEQF
TRBJ2-3	TRBV11-2	-	ASRKDRGRTDTQY
TRBJ2-3	TRBV19	-	ASPPAGALPDTQY
TRBJ2-6	TRBV21-1	-	ASPDRNGANVLT
TRBJ1-3	TRBV20-1	-	SASKAPGNTIY
TRBJ1-2	TRBV28	-	ASSVPGTANYGYT
TRBJ2-5	TRBV2	-	ASSALAGGPRETQY
TRBJ1-4	TRBV28	-	ASSLRATNEKLF
TRBJ2-1	TRBV12-3/TRBV12-4	-	ASSPARDGQF
TRBJ2-3	TRBV11-2	-	ASSPGGAARRGDTQY
TRBJ2-1	TRBV27	-	ASSLDSYNEQF
TRBJ2-7	TRBV2	few	ASFRDTSKTDHEQY
TRBJ1-1	TRBV27	-	ASSPSGTVFEAF
TRBJ2-1	TRBV12-3/TRBV12-4	-	ASTPGYNEQF
TRBJ2-3	TRBV6-6	-	ASLAGGSTDTQY
TRBJ2-3	TRBV5-1	-	ASSLVGTDTQY
TRBJ2-5	TRBV11-2	once	ASSFGTGRETQY
TRBJ2-7	TRBV20-1	few	SASTGLAGAGYEQY
TRBJ2-7	TRBV28	-	ASTASTGRVGSEQY
TRBJ1-4	TRBV2	once	ASSEALQIFWDRGVEKLF
TRBJ1-4	TRBV11-2	-	ASSFTRSLEKLF
TRBJ1-2	TRBV5-1	-	ATSVTVGNYGYT
TRBJ2-3	TRBV5-6	-	ASSLGRARTDTQY
TRBJ1-5	TRBV5-1	-	ASSPGHSNQPQH
TRBJ2-7	TRBV5-1	-	ASSQNAFTSGSYEQY
TRBJ2-7	TRBV2	-	ASRDWVVYEQY
TRBJ2-3	TRBV15	-	ATSRAPLSRGSTDTQY
TRBJ2-1	TRBV11-2	-	ASSFTGGPGLADEQF
TRBJ1-1	TRBV5-1	-	ASSQDRGEAF
TRBJ1-5	TRBV2	-	ASGQGLGNQPQH
TRBJ1-2	TRBV20-1	-	SAPGGPGYT
TRBJ2-5	TRBV2	few	ASSERETQY
TRBJ2-2	TRBV19	few	ASSWGQGTGELF
TRBJ1-1	TRBV10-3	once	AIDHTDTEAF
TRBJ2-3	TRBV21-1	-	ASSIAVQREGEDTQY
TRBJ2-2	TRBV18	-	ASSPISAGELF
TRBJ2-5	TRBV4-1	once	ASSQSSAGGRETQY
TRBJ1-3	TRBV19	once	ASIGLFSGNTIY
TRBJ2-1	TRBV7-9	-	ASSFPTSGPTLGVHEQF
TRBJ2-6	TRBV4-1	-	ASSHGQGVANVLT
TRBJ1-4	TRBV9	-	ASSVGRQLVEKLF
TRBJ2-2	TRBV7-8	-	ASSSTTGELF
TRBJ1-2	TRBV29-1	-	SVDTSGQSYGYT
TRBJ2-2	TRBV5-6	-	ASSFPNSNGELF
TRBJ1-1	TRBV7-3	once	ASQEQTEAF
TRBJ2-5	TRBV5-6	-	ASSLWPQGETQY